This TCR beta chain was identified in a study of T cell responses to AZD1222 COVID-19 vaccine. Study findings and constraints: Just a handful of people given AZD1222 tested seropositive at baseline.

Worth noting for this clone: Its specificity is unknown.

The CDR3 length is 15 residues. J lost 5 bases, V lost 0 bases, and 6 bases had no gene match. Looked up from germline, CDR1 is GTSNPN and CDR2 is SVGIG (reference sequence). The table came from immunoSEQ multiplex PCR; TCRdb's copy has only in-frame clones and leaves some out. The table has roughly 170,000 clones, 70% to 90% seen once; the top ten hold approximately 0.5%. The sample in question was peripheral blood, obtained on day 0 of AZD1222 vaccination. This chain links TRBV30 with TRBJ2-1, with TRBD1 matching 8 bases. This TCR was sampled from an adult in good health. CDR3 sequence: CAWSVDRGYHNEQFF. The CDR3 DNA reads as TGTGCCTGGAGTGTAGACAGGGGATATCACAATGAGCAGTTCTTC.